Presented here are 3 T cell receptor beta chains from one specimen sequenced in a study of technical replicates of blood from a handful of donors. TCRdb's table, derived via immunoSEQ multiplex PCR, lists solely in-frame clones and lacks some. Here the sample spans roughly 79,000 clones, approximately 96% being singletons. Sequenced sample: T cells isolated from PBMCs. All receptors derive from a human donor in good health.

J is TRBJ1-1 and V is TRBV19; 9 bases match TRBD1. CDR1 is LNHDA and CDR2 is SQIVND in the germline V gene (reference sequence). The CDR3 runs to 14 residues. V lost 3 bases and J lost 4; bases outside the gene matches: 3. CDR3 nucleotide sequence: TGTGCCAGTAGTATCCACAGGGGGCCCACTGAAGCTTTCTTT. Translating it yields CASSIHRGPTEAFF.

This chain uses TRBV5-1 with TRBJ2-2; D unresolved. CDR3 length: 15 amino acids. V lost 0 bases and J 1 base, leaving 7 bases between the germline ends. Germline CDR1 SGHRS, CDR2 YFSETQ. This CDR3 reads CASSLGLRNTGELFF. The CDR3 bases are TGCGCCAGCAGCTTGGGACTCAGGAACACCGGGGAGCTGTTTTTT.

V gene TRBV9 combines with J gene TRBJ2-2, with TRBD2 identical over 10 bases. The CDR3 runs 17 residues. CDR1 is SGDLS, CDR2 YYNGEE, per germline. With 4 bases clipped from V and 0 bases from J, the junction kept 6 bases outside the gene matches. The CDR3 DNA is TGTGCCAGCAGCACCCGACTAGCGGGCGCGAACACCGGGGAGCTGTTTTTT. Amino acids: CASSTRLAGANTGELFF.